This is a list of T cell receptor beta chains from one sample in a study of T cell repertoires in cytomegalovirus infection. TCRdb analysed the reads with MiXCR anew, one entry per CDR3 protein. Among a few hundred thousand distinct CDR3 sequences listed, 22% were seen once. These receptors' antigens are unknown. The source was cultured PBMCs, collected from culture after CMV antigen stimulation. The receptors stem from a human donor in good health (CMV status not recorded). Some clones in this sample may be carry-over from other donors' samples. Each CDR3 is given with its conserved first and last residue. Fields, in order: CDR3 length, clone size, J gene, D gene, V gene, CDR3 protein, CDR3 DNA. A D gene is named only where the DNA matches it firmly. Clone size is shown for a subset of rows, as once, few, many or a class of expanded clone.

length: 15; size: many; J: TRBJ2-3; D: .; V: TRBV7-2; CDR3: CASSLGGYGVDTQYF; DNA: TGTGCCAGCAGCTTAGGGGGATATGGTGTAGATACGCAGTATTTT
length: 16; size: many; J: TRBJ1-5; D: .; V: TRBV4-1; CDR3: CASSQPDEGWGRTQHF; DNA: TGCGCCAGCAGCCAACCTGACGAGGGCTGGGGTAGGACCCAGCATTTT
length: 14; size: .; J: TRBJ1-2; D: .; V: TRBV12-5; CDR3: CASGLVLRRYGYTF; DNA: TGTGCTAGTGGTTTGGTACTGCGGAGGTATGGCTACACCTTC
length: 15; size: .; J: TRBJ2-7; D: .; V: TRBV6-1; CDR3: CASLRSGLGGYEQYF; DNA: TGTGCCAGCCTCCGGAGTGGGCTAGGAGGCTACGAGCAGTACTTC
length: 14; size: few; J: TRBJ2-3; D: .; V: TRBV7-2; CDR3: CASSLGRGVHTQYF; DNA: TGTGCCAGCAGCTTGGGTCGTGGCGTCCATACGCAGTATTTT
length: 14; size: many; J: TRBJ2-3; D: .; V: TRBV7-8; CDR3: CASSLDRITDTQYF; DNA: TGTGCCAGCAGCTTAGACAGGATCACAGATACGCAGTATTTT
length: 15; size: many; J: TRBJ2-4; D: .; V: TRBV11-1; CDR3: CASSLDLNQGNIQYF; DNA: TGTGCCAGCAGCCTGGACCTAAACCAGGGAAACATTCAGTACTTC
length: 20; size: few; J: TRBJ2-1; D: .; V: TRBV4-1; CDR3: CASSQDFSASFLLSTNEQFF; DNA: TGCGCCAGCAGCCAAGATTTCTCGGCTAGCTTCTTGCTGAGTACCAATGAGCAGTTCTTC
length: 15; size: many; J: TRBJ1-5; D: TRBD1; V: TRBV7-8; CDR3: CASSLAGRGNQPQHF; DNA: TGTGCCAGCAGCTTAGCAGGCAGGGGGAATCAGCCCCAGCATTTT
length: 14; size: .; J: TRBJ2-3; D: TRBD2; V: TRBV10-1; CDR3: CASSDLAGTDTQYF; DNA: TGCGCCAGCAGTGATCTAGCGGGCACAGATACGCAGTATTTT
length: 15; size: few; J: TRBJ2-1; D: .; V: TRBV5-4; CDR3: CASSFGQLKANEQFF; DNA: TGTGCCAGCAGCTTCGGTCAACTAAAGGCCAATGAGCAGTTCTTC
length: 16; size: .; J: TRBJ2-7; D: .; V: TRBV4-1; CDR3: CASSQDPRTSFYEQYF; DNA: TGCGCCAGCAGCCAAGATCCAAGGACTTCTTTCTACGAGCAGTACTTC
length: 16; size: many; J: TRBJ2-5; D: TRBD2; V: TRBV7-2; CDR3: CASSYLASGSGETQYF; DNA: TGTGCCAGCAGCTATTTAGCTAGCGGGAGTGGAGAGACCCAGTACTTC
length: 15; size: few; J: TRBJ1-1; D: TRBD1; V: TRBV7-8; CDR3: CASSKTNSGTGEAFF; DNA: TGTGCCAGCAGCAAAACGAATTCCGGGACAGGGGAAGCTTTCTTT
length: 16; size: few; J: TRBJ2-1; D: TRBD2; V: TRBV4-1; CDR3: CASSQGSGTTVNEQFF; DNA: TGCGCCAGCAGCCAGGGGAGCGGGACTACCGTCAATGAGCAGTTCTTC
length: 12; size: .; J: TRBJ2-2; D: .; V: TRBV6-2/TRBV6-3; CDR3: CASSYTWGELFF; DNA: TGTGCCAGCAGTTACACCTGGGGGGAGCTGTTTTTT
length: 13; size: few; J: TRBJ2-5; D: TRBD2; V: TRBV6-8; CDR3: CATSGTVQETQYF; DNA: TGTGCCACTAGCGGGACAGTCCAAGAGACCCAGTACTTC
length: 19; size: .; J: TRBJ2-1; D: TRBD2; V: TRBV7-8; CDR3: CASSLFGTSGRAMGNEQFF; DNA: TGTGCCAGCAGCTTATTTGGGACTAGCGGGAGGGCCATGGGGAATGAGCAGTTCTTC
length: 14; size: .; J: TRBJ1-2; D: .; V: TRBV7-2; CDR3: CASSVGPGRYGYTF; DNA: TGTGCCAGCAGTGTGGGTCCGGGACGCTATGGCTACACCTTC
length: 18; size: many; J: TRBJ1-5; D: .; V: TRBV12-3/TRBV12-4; CDR3: CASKLGDFRGAGNQPQHF; DNA: TGTGCCAGCAAGTTGGGGGATTTTCGGGGGGCCGGCAATCAGCCCCAGCATTTT
length: 10; size: .; J: TRBJ2-5; D: .; V: TRBV20-1; CDR3: CSAGKETQYF; DNA: TGCAGTGCTGGAAAAGAGACCCAGTACTTC
length: 14; size: .; J: TRBJ2-2; D: .; V: TRBV11-2; CDR3: CASSSQQYTGELFF; DNA: TGTGCCAGCAGCTCACAGCAGTACACCGGGGAGCTGTTTTTT
length: 13; size: few; J: TRBJ2-7; D: TRBD1; V: TRBV11-1; CDR3: CASSSSTGDEQYF; DNA: TGTGCCAGCAGCTCATCGACAGGGGACGAGCAGTACTTC
length: 15; size: .; J: TRBJ2-2; D: .; V: TRBV29-1; CDR3: CSAGKVQGSPGELFF; DNA: TGCAGCGCCGGAAAGGTCCAGGGGTCTCCCGGGGAGCTGTTTTTT
length: 19; size: few; J: TRBJ2-1; D: .; V: TRBV12-3/TRBV12-4; CDR3: CASSYPTSRRTRSYNEQFF; DNA: TGTGCCAGCAGTTACCCAACTAGCCGACGGACTCGCTCCTACAATGAGCAGTTCTTC
length: 14; size: few; J: TRBJ1-5; D: .; V: TRBV4-1; CDR3: CASSQERENQPQHF; DNA: TGTGCCAGCAGCCAAGAGCGGGAAAATCAGCCCCAGCATTTT
length: 14; size: many; J: TRBJ2-4; D: .; V: TRBV7-8; CDR3: CASSPRTQYNIQYF; DNA: TGTGCCAGCAGCCCCCGGACCCAATACAACATTCAGTACTTC
length: 13; size: .; J: TRBJ1-4; D: .; V: TRBV29-1; CDR3: CSVEQATNEKLFF; DNA: TGCAGCGTTGAGCAGGCAACTAATGAAAAACTGTTTTTT
length: 13; size: few; J: TRBJ2-7; D: .; V: TRBV12-3/TRBV12-4; CDR3: CASSPGRRDEQYF; DNA: TGTGCCAGCAGTCCCGGACGGAGGGACGAGCAGTACTTC
length: 12; size: many; J: TRBJ2-3; D: .; V: TRBV7-2; CDR3: CASSGYTDTQYF; DNA: TGTGCCAGCAGCGGATACACAGATACGCAGTATTTT
length: 14; size: many; J: TRBJ1-4; D: TRBD1; V: TRBV28; CDR3: CASSTPTGYEKLFF; DNA: TGTGCCAGCAGTACCCCGACAGGGTATGAAAAACTGTTTTTT
length: 17; size: .; J: TRBJ2-1; D: .; V: TRBV4-1; CDR3: CASSQGGGQGRYNEQFF; DNA: TGCGCCAGCAGCCAAGGGGGAGGCCAGGGGAGATACAATGAGCAGTTCTTC
length: 15; size: few; J: TRBJ1-2; D: TRBD1; V: TRBV6-1; CDR3: CASSEDGTGVDGYTF; DNA: TGTGCCAGCAGTGAGGATGGGACAGGGGTAGATGGCTACACCTTC
length: 14; size: .; J: TRBJ2-3; D: .; V: TRBV9; CDR3: CASSRNGREDTQYF; DNA: TGTGCCAGCAGCAGGAATGGGAGAGAAGATACGCAGTATTTT
length: 15; size: few; J: TRBJ1-5; D: .; V: TRBV4-1; CDR3: CASSQVVGLGQPQHF; DNA: TGCGCCAGCAGCCAAGTCGTGGGGTTGGGTCAGCCCCAGCATTTT
length: 13; size: few; J: TRBJ1-5; D: .; V: TRBV29-1; CDR3: CSVVLNSNQPQHF; DNA: TGCAGCGTTGTTCTGAATAGCAATCAGCCCCAGCATTTT
length: 15; size: .; J: TRBJ1-2; D: .; V: TRBV4-3; CDR3: CASSQEGWPNYGYTF; DNA: TGCGCCAGCAGCCAAGAGGGGTGGCCTAACTATGGCTACACCTTC
length: 16; size: many; J: TRBJ1-5; D: TRBD1; V: TRBV19; CDR3: CASSPQTGGSIQPQHF; DNA: TGTGCCAGTAGTCCCCAGACAGGGGGCTCGATTCAGCCCCAGCATTTT
length: 12; size: many; J: TRBJ2-1; D: .; V: TRBV6-1; CDR3: CATSRTYNEQFF; DNA: TGTGCCACCTCAAGGACCTACAATGAGCAGTTCTTC
length: 15; size: .; J: TRBJ2-5; D: TRBD2; V: TRBV6-1; CDR3: CASIPGLAGRETQYF; DNA: TGTGCCAGCATACCGGGACTAGCGGGACGAGAGACCCAGTACTTC
length: 13; size: .; J: TRBJ1-2; D: .; V: TRBV12-3/TRBV12-4; CDR3: CASSPPSGYGYTF; DNA: TGTGCCAGCAGCCCCCCCAGTGGGTATGGCTACACCTTC
length: 15; size: many; J: TRBJ1-4; D: TRBD1; V: TRBV7-2; CDR3: CASSLEQGGNEKLFF; DNA: TGTGCCAGCAGCTTAGAGCAGGGGGGTAATGAAAAACTGTTTTTT
length: 13; size: .; J: TRBJ1-1; D: .; V: TRBV6-5; CDR3: CASGGEGSTEAFF; DNA: TGTGCCAGCGGCGGGGAGGGAAGTACTGAAGCTTTCTTT
length: 13; size: .; J: TRBJ2-1; D: .; V: TRBV24-1; CDR3: CATSAVHGYEQFF; DNA: TGTGCCACCAGTGCAGTTCATGGGTATGAGCAGTTCTTC
length: 14; size: .; J: TRBJ1-3; D: .; V: TRBV11-3; CDR3: CASSSRGPGNTIYF; DNA: TGTGCCAGCAGCTCTCGAGGTCCTGGAAACACCATATATTTT
length: 17; size: many; J: TRBJ2-1; D: TRBD2; V: TRBV7-2; CDR3: CASSLTLAGGPKIEQFF; DNA: TGTGCCAGCAGCTTAACTCTAGCGGGAGGGCCGAAAATTGAGCAGTTCTTC
length: 17; size: many; J: TRBJ1-1; D: TRBD1; V: TRBV7-8; CDR3: CASSLKEQGRTPTEAFF; DNA: TGTGCCAGCAGCCTTAAAGAACAGGGGAGGACCCCCACTGAAGCTTTCTTT
length: 13; size: .; J: TRBJ1-1; D: .; V: TRBV19; CDR3: CASSMSMNTEAFF; DNA: TGTGCCAGTAGTATGAGTATGAACACTGAAGCTTTCTTT
length: 18; size: many; J: TRBJ2-1; D: .; V: TRBV6-5; CDR3: CASSYSVSDWSSYNEQFF; DNA: TGTGCCAGCAGTTACTCGGTGTCTGACTGGAGCTCCTACAATGAGCAGTTCTTC
length: 16; size: many; J: TRBJ2-1; D: TRBD1; V: TRBV7-2; CDR3: CASSSANRGTYNEQFF; DNA: TGTGCCAGCAGCTCGGCGAACAGGGGAACGTACAATGAGCAGTTCTTC
length: 14; size: .; J: TRBJ2-3; D: TRBD2; V: TRBV24-1; CDR3: CATSSGTITDTQYF; DNA: TGTGCCACCAGCTCAGGGACTATCACAGATACGCAGTATTTT
length: 13; size: .; J: TRBJ2-5; D: TRBD1; V: TRBV19; CDR3: CASSGGTGQTQYF; DNA: TGTGCCAGTAGTGGGGGGACAGGCCAGACCCAGTACTTC
length: 14; size: .; J: TRBJ1-1; D: .; V: TRBV10-1; CDR3: CASSESGKNTEAFF; DNA: TGCGCCAGCAGTGAGTCGGGCAAGAACACTGAAGCTTTCTTT
length: 15; size: .; J: TRBJ2-2; D: .; V: TRBV11-2; CDR3: CASSRSGTNTGELFF; DNA: TGTGCCAGCAGCCGGTCAGGAACGAACACCGGGGAGCTGTTTTTT
length: 15; size: .; J: TRBJ2-1; D: .; V: TRBV7-2; CDR3: CASSFTGPAYNEQFF; DNA: TGTGCCAGCAGCTTCACAGGTCCTGCCTACAATGAGCAGTTCTTC
length: 15; size: few; J: TRBJ2-5; D: .; V: TRBV9; CDR3: CASSLTSGERETQYF; DNA: TGTGCCAGCAGCCTCACCTCAGGGGAGAGGGAGACCCAGTACTTC
length: 18; size: few; J: TRBJ2-6; D: .; V: TRBV6-1; CDR3: CASRSQEGARAGANVLTF; DNA: TGTGCCAGCAGATCCCAGGAGGGGGCCCGGGCCGGGGCCAACGTCCTGACTTTC
length: 14; size: few; J: TRBJ2-1; D: TRBD2; V: TRBV2; CDR3: CASSPQTSGREQFF; DNA: TGTGCCAGCAGTCCACAGACTAGCGGGAGGGAGCAGTTCTTC